The T cell receptor (beta chain) under discussion was sequenced for a study of blood T cell repertoires in COVID-19. The study assigned cohorts using participant-reported clinical history. Symptom resolution, clearance, or two negative PCRs marked donors in Cohort 3 as recovered. CDR3 length equals 12 residues. V was pared by 2 bases and J by 10 bases, with 6 bases between. Germline assignment: CDR1 ENHRY and CDR2 SYGVKD. Per the study methods: Nucleated cell number was recorded as an estimate derived from reference gene primer amplification. The data were produced by immunoSEQ multiplex PCR, yet TCRdb's version contains in-frame clones alone and is incomplete. Clone size and the V and J calls come from that table; the DNA yielded D and trimming. This table has tens of thousands of clones, about 88% appearing once.

V gene TRBV10-3 combines with J gene TRBJ1-6, with D possibly matching TRBD1 (5 bases). The receptor's source is a woman in her forties who had recovered from COVID-19. The sequenced sample consisted of PBMCs or T cells enriched from blood (not recorded which). The CDR3 bases are TGTGCCATCAGTGAGGGGGCCTCACCCCTCCACTTT. It translates to CAISEGASPLHF.